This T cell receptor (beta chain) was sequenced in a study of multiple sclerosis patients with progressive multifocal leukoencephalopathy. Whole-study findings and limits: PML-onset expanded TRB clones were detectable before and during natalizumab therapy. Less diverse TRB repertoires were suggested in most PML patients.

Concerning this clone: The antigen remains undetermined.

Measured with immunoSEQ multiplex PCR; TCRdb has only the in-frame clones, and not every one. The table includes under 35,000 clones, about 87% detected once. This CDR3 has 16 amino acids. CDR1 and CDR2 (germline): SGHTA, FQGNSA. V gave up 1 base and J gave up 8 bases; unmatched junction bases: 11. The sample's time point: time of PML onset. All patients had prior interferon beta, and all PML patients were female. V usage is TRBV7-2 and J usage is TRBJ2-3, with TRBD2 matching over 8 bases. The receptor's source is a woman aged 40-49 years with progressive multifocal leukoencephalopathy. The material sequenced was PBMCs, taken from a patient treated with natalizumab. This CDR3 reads CASSLDGTSGIGTQYF. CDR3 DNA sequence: TGTGCCAGCAGCTTAGACGGGACTAGTGGGATCGGTACGCAGTATTTT.